Below, 12 T cell receptor beta chains from the same sample are listed, as sequenced in a study of identical twins. One entry per CDR3 protein, called by TCRdb with MiXCR from the 5' RACE reads. The sample has a few hundred thousand distinct CDR3 sequences; 9.5% to 10% are singletons. A further study also used this sample, focusing on yellow fever vaccine responses in identical twins.

Sequencing was done on a sample of PBMCs. All receptors come from a young woman in good health.

This chain links TRBV7-2 with TRBJ2-5; TRBD2 agrees at 9 bases. Per germline, CDR1 SGHTA and CDR2 FQGNSA. V gave up 5 bases and J gave up 3 bases; unmatched junction bases: 7. The CDR3 covers 15 residues. CDR3 region: CASSRTIAGEETQYF. CDR3 DNA sequence: TGTGCCAGCAGCCGGACTATAGCGGGGGAAGAGACCCAGTACTTC.

This clonotype was observed a handful of times. The chain employs TRBV6-1 and TRBJ2-4, with TRBD2 matching over 10 bases. The CDR3 consists of 16 residues. The V and J ends lost 6 bases and 2 bases, in that order; junction bases with no gene match: 7. Per the germline V gene, CDR1 is MNHNS and CDR2 is SASEGT. The CDR3 coding sequence is TGTGCCAGCAGAAAAGGACTAGCGGAAACCAAAAACATTCAGTACTTC. The encoded protein is CASRKGLAETKNIQYF.

The CDR3 bases are TGTGCCAGCTCACCCGACACAATTTGGCAGTACTTC. Translated: CASSPDTIWQYF. The chain is built from TRBV18 and TRBJ2-7; D is uncertain. Germline CDR1 and CDR2: KGHSH and LQKENI. V gave up 3 bases and J gave up 9 bases, with 12 bases separating them. This CDR3 is 12 amino acids long.

The chain uses TRBV19 and TRBJ2-7; 11 bases are shared with TRBD2. The CDR3 length is 15 residues. J was trimmed by 10 bases and V by 5 bases; bases with no gene match: 13. Germline loops: CDR1 LNHDA, CDR2 SQIVND (reference sequence). The CDR3 bases are TGTGCCAGTAGTCTCCCGGGACTAGCGGCTCCTCAACAGTACTTC. It translates to CASSLPGLAAPQQYF. Supplemented by reference TRBV19 and TRBJ2-7, the full variable domain reads DGGITQSPKYLFRKEGQNVTLSCEQNLNHDAMYWYRQDPGQGLRLIYYSQIVNDFQKGDIAEGYSVSREKKESFPLTVTSAQKNPTAFYLCASSLPGLAAPQQYFGPGTRLTVT.

The V call is TRBV14, the J call TRBJ2-7, with TRBD1 identical over 8 bases. The CDR3 loop spans 15 amino acids. From germline, CDR1 is SGHDN and CDR2 FVKESK. With V trimmed by 1 base and J by 6 bases, 8 bases remained unmatched. The CDR3 is CASSQVQGASSEQYF. CDR3 coding DNA: TGTGCCAGCAGCCAAGTCCAGGGGGCGTCGAGCGAGCAGTACTTC.

This clonotype was detected ten times or more. V gene TRBV4-3 combines with J gene TRBJ2-6; D uncertain. The ends were cut back, 0 bases at V and 3 bases at J, with 6 bases in the middle. This CDR3 spans 15 amino acids. Germline CDR1 LGHNA, CDR2 YSLEER. CDR3 amino acids: CASSQDSGGANVLTF. DNA for the CDR3: TGCGCCAGCAGCCAAGATTCAGGTGGGGCCAACGTCCTGACTTTC.

This clonotype was seen a few times. This chain connects TRBV20-1 to TRBJ2-1; D gene unclear. The CDR3 length is 10 residues. Deletions cut 4 bases from V and 4 bases from J, with 2 bases between. Looked up from germline, CDR1 is DFQATT and CDR2 is SNEGSKA (reference sequence). The CDR3 here is CSAIYNEQFF. CDR3 in DNA: TGCAGTGCTATATACAATGAGCAGTTCTTC.

The chain carries TRBV11-2 and TRBJ2-7, with a tentative D call TRBD2 (7 bases). Trimming stripped 4 bases from V and 0 bases from J, with 10 bases between. CDR3 length: 14 residues. Germline V gene sequence: CDR1 SGHAT, CDR2 FQNNGV. The CDR3 DNA reads TGTGCCAGCAGCTGGGGGGGGCTCTCCTACGAGCAGTACTTC. Translated: CASSWGGLSYEQYF.

The chain couples TRBV4-1 to TRBJ2-7, with D perhaps being TRBD1 or TRBD2 (6 bases each). CDR3 size: 17 residues. Looked up from germline, CDR1 is MGHRA and CDR2 is YSYEKL. V lost 2 bases, J lost 5 bases, and 22 bases lay in between. CDR3 in amino acids: CASSQTRGQLASNEQYF. The CDR3 nucleotides read TGCGCCAGCAGCCAAACTAGGGGACAACTAGCTTCGAACGAGCAGTACTTC.

This clonotype was picked up a small number of times. This chain uses TRBV18 with TRBJ2-1; 7 positions agree with TRBD2. The CDR3 consists of 15 residues. Germline V gene sequence: CDR1 KGHSH, CDR2 LQKENI. The V segment lost 3 bases and the J segment 8 bases; nucleotides outside the gene matches: 10. As DNA, the CDR3 is TGTGCCAGCTCACCTGGCCTAGCGGTCCAGGATGAGCAGTTCTTC. Residues: CASSPGLAVQDEQFF. Using reference TRBV18 and TRBJ2-1 for the parts outside the CDR3, the full variable domain is NAGVMQNPRHLVRRRGQEARLRCSPMKGHSHVYWYRQLPEEGLKFMVYLQKENIIDESGMPKERFSAEFPKEGPSILRIQQVVRGDSAAYFCASSPGLAVQDEQFFGPGTRLTVL.

The chain combines TRBV19 with TRBJ2-7, with a tentative D call TRBD2 (6 bases). The germline CDR1 and CDR2 sequences are LNHDA and SQIVND (reference sequence). V was pared by 7 bases and J by 3 bases, with 16 bases between. The CDR3 length is 14 residues. DNA of the CDR3: TGTGCCAGTACTCAGAATACCGGGAGCTACGAGCAGTACTTC. The encoded protein is CASTQNTGSYEQYF.

CDR3 amino acids: CASRGGGAAPPNTGELFF. DNA of the CDR3: TGTGCCAGCAGGGGGGGCGGTGCTGCCCCCCCGAACACCGGGGAGCTGTTTTTT. V is TRBV21-1 and J is TRBJ2-2; the D call in the table, TRBD1, was not verified against the DNA. TRBV21-1 is flagged as a pseudogene. The CDR3 runs 18 residues.